The text below deals with one T cell receptor beta chain. The sample is drawn from a study of blood T cell repertoires in COVID-19. Germline CDR1 is LNHDA and CDR2 is SQIVND (reference sequence). There are 11 residues in the CDR3. J gave up 11 bases and V 5 bases, and 3 bases lay outside the gene matches. In the source study's methods: Nucleated cell counts were estimated from reference gene primer amplification. Repertoires were generated with immunoSEQ multiplex PCR, while TCRdb's copy carries only in-frame clones and drops some. D and trimming come from the DNA, and the V and J calls and clone size come from that table. The sample records 300,000 to 450,000 clones, approximately 90% being singletons.

The J gene is TRBJ2-1, the V gene TRBV19; the match to TRBD2 covers 7 bases. The TCR sequence derives from a man younger than 35 who had recovered from COVID-19. Sequenced input: PBMCs or T cells enriched from blood (not recorded which). In DNA form, the CDR3 reads TGTGCCAGTAGTGCCGGGACTAAGCAGTTCTTC. Translation gives CASSAGTKQFF.